A selection of T cell receptor beta chains follows, all from one sample in a study of CD8+CD57+ T cells in acquired aplastic anemia. TCRdb recomputed calls from the reads with MiXCR, one row per CDR3 protein. The sample lists 150,000 to 200,000 distinct CDR3 sequences; 64% were seen once. Sequenced input: sorted CD4+, CD8+, or CD8+CD57+ T cells (not recorded which) from PBMCs. The receptors stem from a human donor with severe aplastic anemia or a healthy control (not recorded which). Each CDR3 is given with its conserved first and last residue. The D gene is left open where the match is weak. Clone size is given for some rows only: seen once, a few or many times, or a class if the clone is expanded.

j_call clone_size d_call v_call cdr3_length cdr3_aa cdr3_nt
TRBJ2-3 . TRBD1 TRBV6-5 16 CASSDGRDRGVDTQYF TGTGCCAGCAGTGACGGCCGGGACAGGGGGGTAGATACGCAGTATTTT
TRBJ1-6 many . TRBV5-8 18 CASSITAGMWGDNSPLHF TGTGCCAGCAGCATAACTGCAGGGATGTGGGGAGATAATTCACCCCTCCACTTT
TRBJ1-2 . TRBD1 TRBV5-4 14 CASSLRRGRVGYTF TGTGCCAGCAGCTTGCGCAGGGGGCGCGTTGGCTACACCTTC
TRBJ2-1 many . TRBV12-3/TRBV12-4 14 CASTSGVQNNEQFF TGTGCCAGCACTTCCGGGGTCCAGAACAATGAGCAGTTCTTC
TRBJ2-7 once . TRBV20-1 13 CSVKTETQIEQYF TGCAGTGTTAAGACAGAGACCCAAATCGAGCAGTACTTC
TRBJ1-4 . . TRBV7-2 15 CASSLPGGSGEKLFF TGTGCCAGCAGCCTGCCGGGGGGCTCAGGAGAAAAACTGTTTTTT
TRBJ2-1 . . TRBV29-1 14 CSLVGGNAYNEQFF TGCAGCTTGGTGGGAGGAAATGCCTACAATGAGCAGTTCTTC
TRBJ2-1 . . TRBV20-1 16 CSARVTPPRVYNEQFF TGCAGTGCTAGGGTTACCCCCCCGCGGGTCTACAATGAGCAGTTCTTC
TRBJ2-1 . . TRBV7-8 13 CASSIGPNNEQFF TGTGCCAGCAGTATTGGCCCAAACAATGAGCAGTTCTTC
TRBJ2-3 few . TRBV29-1 10 CSVTQHTQYF TGCAGCGTTACTCAGCATACGCAGTATTTT
TRBJ1-6 . . TRBV29-1 14 CSVEESRARRPLHF TGCAGCGTTGAAGAAAGCAGGGCCCGGAGACCCCTCCACTTT
TRBJ2-3 once TRBD2 TRBV20-1 15 CSARRLAGSTDTQYF TGCAGTGCTAGACGACTAGCGGGGTCCACAGATACGCAGTATTTT
TRBJ2-7 once . TRBV9 13 CASSRGNDYEQYF TGTGCCAGCAGCCGGGGGAATGACTACGAGCAGTACTTC
TRBJ1-6 . TRBD1 TRBV2 15 CASSPQGAKDSPLHF TGTGCCAGCAGTCCACAGGGGGCGAAGGATTCACCCCTCCACTTT
TRBJ1-3 . TRBD1 TRBV5-1 15 CASSLEDRDGNTIYF TGCGCCAGCAGCTTAGAGGACAGGGATGGAAACACCATATATTTT
TRBJ2-7 . . TRBV20-1 13 CSAIGQLTYEQYF TGCAGTGCCATCGGACAGCTTACCTACGAGCAGTACTTC
TRBJ2-3 . TRBD2 TRBV13 15 CASTRGGTHTDTQYF TGCGCCAGCACACGCGGGGGGACCCACACAGATACGCAGTATTTT
TRBJ2-7 . . TRBV5-8 12 CASSLVTTEQYF TGTGCCAGCAGCTTGGTTACTACCGAGCAGTACTTC
TRBJ1-1 . . TRBV29-1 14 CSVGPQGLGTEAFF TGCAGCGTCGGACCTCAGGGTTTGGGCACTGAAGCTTTCTTT
TRBJ2-2 . TRBD2 TRBV10-3 14 CAISGTSVTGELFF TGTGCCATCTCCGGGACTAGCGTCACCGGGGAGCTGTTTTTT
TRBJ2-1 many TRBD1 TRBV19 15 CASSIAGQGVDEQFF TGTGCCAGTAGTATAGCGGGACAGGGGGTGGATGAGCAGTTCTTC
TRBJ2-7 . TRBD1 TRBV15 16 CATSRSRDRHPYEQYF TGTGCCACCAGCAGATCCAGGGACAGGCACCCCTACGAGCAGTACTTC
TRBJ1-1 many . TRBV9 15 CASSGGANMNTEAFF TGTGCCAGCAGCGGGGGGGCCAACATGAACACTGAAGCTTTCTTT
TRBJ2-7 . TRBD2 TRBV7-6 17 CASSLGASGGTSYEQYF TGTGCCAGCAGCTTAGGAGCTAGCGGGGGTACTTCCTACGAGCAGTACTTC
TRBJ2-3 . TRBD2 TRBV11-2 13 CASSLLAADTQYF TGTGCCAGCAGCCTCCTAGCGGCAGATACGCAGTATTTT
TRBJ2-1 . TRBD2 TRBV20-1 15 CSARDRDYYYNEQFF TGCAGTGCTAGAGACCGGGACTATTACTACAATGAGCAGTTCTTC
TRBJ1-1 many . TRBV19 15 CASSPTTRGSTEAFF TGTGCCAGTAGCCCTACAACCCGAGGGAGCACTGAAGCTTTCTTT
TRBJ1-2 . TRBD1 TRBV10-3 14 CASGNRGNDYGYTF TGTGCCAGCGGAAACAGGGGAAATGACTATGGCTACACCTTC
TRBJ2-5 few TRBD1 TRBV2 14 CASTRGTGKETQYF TGTGCCAGCACCCGTGGGACAGGGAAAGAGACCCAGTACTTC
TRBJ2-2 . TRBD1 TRBV20-1 14 CSAREDRDTGELFF TGCAGTGCTAGAGAGGACAGGGACACCGGGGAGCTGTTTTTT